The present TCR beta chain was sequenced within a study of PD-L1 blockade in urothelial cancer. The CDR3 is made up of 16 amino acids. The V gene's germline CDR1 is SGHDN and CDR2 FVKESK. With 4 bases clipped from V and 4 bases from J, the junction kept 8 bases outside the gene matches. TCRdb's table, derived via immunoSEQ multiplex PCR, lists solely in-frame clones and lacks some. The data contain over 45,000 clones, nearly 90% of them singletons. The chain recombines TRBV14 with TRBJ2-5; 11 bases match TRBD1. This sample comprised PBMCs, obtained around atezolizumab (anti-PD-L1) treatment. The sequence came from a man aged 55 to 69 with urothelial cancer. In DNA form, the CDR3 reads TGTGCCAGCAGCCCCGGACAGGGGGCGATACCAGAGACCCAGTACTTC. Its protein is CASSPGQGAIPETQYF.